What follows describes a single TCR beta chain. Profiling relied on immunoSEQ multiplex PCR, and the TCRdb table lists in-frame clones only, not all of them. This sample carries 200,000 to 250,000 clones, approximately 84% of them seen once, and the ten largest clones take 1.9%. The sample belongs to a study of blood T cell repertoires in COVID-19. Unmatched junction bases numbered 3, after V lost 0 bases and J lost 10 bases. The CDR3 has 13 residues. Looked up from germline, CDR1 is SGHDT and CDR2 is YYEEEE. The origin of this receptor is a man in his forties or fifties with active or convalescent COVID-19. The chain uses TRBV5-6 and TRBJ2-1, with 8 bases lining up with TRBD1. The sequenced sample consisted of peripheral blood. CDR3 sequence: CASSLEDRDEQFF. The CDR3 DNA sequence: TGTGCCAGCAGCTTGGAGGACAGGGACGAGCAGTTCTTC.